A selection of T cell receptor beta chains follows, all from one sample in a study of blood T cell repertoires in COVID-19. Clones were sequenced by immunoSEQ multiplex PCR, and TCRdb holds only the in-frame ones, with some missing. The profile shows about 92,000 clones, 80% to 85% of them singletons. The sample was peripheral blood. The receptors shown here come from a woman at least 80 years old with active or convalescent COVID-19. The CDR3 runs from the conserved cysteine through the conserved F or W. D genes are given only for firm matches. Some rows have no size entry. The others give once, few or many, or a class for an expanded clone.

TRBD1,TRBJ2-7,NA,TRBV5-1,CASSAGTGGYEQYF,TGCGCCAGCAGCGCCGGGACAGGGGGTTACGAGCAGTACTTC
TRBD1,TRBJ1-6,NA,TRBV4-2,CASSQDRDRASPLHF,TGTGCCAGCAGCCAAGACCGGGACAGGGCTTCACCCCTCCACTTT
NA,TRBJ1-5,NA,TRBV2,CASTQGRSNQPQHF,TGTGCCAGCACCCAGGGGCGTAGCAATCAGCCCCAGCATTTT
NA,TRBJ2-7,once,TRBV7-2,CASSPGAGRAYEQYF,TGTGCCAGCAGCCCTGGCGCTGGCAGGGCCTACGAGCAGTACTTC
NA,TRBJ1-2,NA,TRBV7-2,CASSLDGYGYTF,TGTGCCAGCAGCTTAGACGGCTATGGCTACACCTTC
TRBD1,TRBJ2-3,few,TRBV5-1,CASSPGGTGDTDTQYF,TGCGCCAGCAGCCCTGGAGGGACAGGGGACACAGATACGCAGTATTTT
TRBD1,TRBJ1-3,NA,TRBV7-2,CASSFLQGAGGNTIYF,TGTGCCAGCAGCTTCCTACAGGGGGCAGGAGGAAACACCATATATTTT
TRBD2,TRBJ2-7,NA,TRBV20-1,CSARDRTRSYF,TGCAGTGCTAGAGATCGGACTAGGTCGTACTTC
TRBD1,TRBJ2-7,NA,TRBV4-2,CASSQDGTGFDEQYF,TGTGCCAGCAGCCAAGATGGGACAGGGTTCGACGAGCAGTACTTC
NA,TRBJ1-6,NA,TRBV28,CASSDYGGWSPLHF,TGTGCCAGCAGTGACTACGGGGGATGGTCACCCCTCCACTTT
NA,TRBJ2-7,few,TRBV2,CASSGRDFTYEQYF,TGTGCCAGCAGTGGCCGGGACTTTACCTACGAGCAGTACTTC
NA,TRBJ1-1,many,TRBV11-3,CASSLTRNTEAFF,TGTGCCAGCAGCTTGACAAGGAACACTGAAGCTTTCTTT
TRBD1,TRBJ2-7,NA,TRBV15,CATSRAGQQGIYEQYF,TGTGCCACCAGCAGAGCCGGGCAACAGGGGATCTACGAGCAGTACTTC
TRBD2,TRBJ2-7,NA,TRBV28,CASSAGGVLHEQYF,TGTGCCAGCAGCGCGGGGGGGGTGCTCCACGAGCAGTACTTC
NA,TRBJ1-2,NA,TRBV5-6,CASSFEQTYGYTF,TGTGCCAGCAGCTTTGAACAGACCTATGGCTACACCTTC
TRBD1,TRBJ1-1,NA,TRBV7-2,CASSLQGVVNTEAFF,TGTGCCAGCAGCCTTCAGGGGGTCGTGAACACTGAAGCTTTCTTT
TRBD1,TRBJ1-2,NA,TRBV30,CAWTGFTGGYGYTF,TGTGCCTGGACGGGGTTCACAGGGGGCTATGGCTACACCTTC
TRBD1,TRBJ1-2,NA,TRBV6-2/TRBV6-3,CASSYGQGSNYGYTF,TGTGCCAGCAGTTACGGACAGGGCTCTAACTATGGCTACACCTTC
TRBD1,TRBJ1-1,few,TRBV24-1,CATSDWTGRAFF,TGTGCCACCAGTGATTGGACAGGGAGAGCTTTCTTT
NA,TRBJ1-1,NA,TRBV29-1,CSVESQLNTEAFF,TGCAGCGTTGAATCGCAGTTGAACACTGAAGCTTTCTTT
TRBD1,TRBJ1-1,NA,TRBV11-2,CASSSTSGGSTEAFF,TGTGCCAGCAGCTCAACCTCAGGGGGAAGCACTGAAGCTTTCTTT
TRBD1,TRBJ1-2,NA,TRBV5-8,CASSLGGQGGGYTF,TGTGCCAGCAGCTTGGGGGGACAGGGAGGTGGCTACACCTTC
TRBD1,TRBJ2-7,NA,TRBV3-1/TRBV3-2,CASSQEHRGPYEQYF,TGTGCCAGCAGCCAGGAACACAGGGGACCCTACGAGCAGTACTTC
NA,TRBJ1-2,NA,TRBV12-3/TRBV12-4,CASSPGVYGYTF,TGTGCCAGCAGTCCCGGAGTCTATGGCTACACCTTC
NA,TRBJ1-5,NA,TRBV10-1,CAINRVDQPQHF,TGCGCCATCAACAGGGTAGATCAGCCCCAGCATTTT
NA,TRBJ2-7,NA,TRBV19,CASSSGYEQYF,TGTGCCAGTAGTTCGGGGTACGAGCAGTACTTC
TRBD2,TRBJ2-5,NA,TRBV10-3,CAIGGGVQETQYF,TGTGCCATCGGTGGGGGGGTCCAAGAGACCCAGTACTTC
NA,TRBJ2-7,NA,TRBV28,CASSRGGSSYEQYF,TGTGCCAGCAGTCGAGGGGGTAGCTCCTACGAGCAGTACTTC
TRBD1,TRBJ2-1,NA,TRBV6-5,CASSWDRTFNEQFF,TGTGCCAGCAGCTGGGACAGGACGTTCAATGAGCAGTTCTTC
TRBD1,TRBJ2-4,NA,TRBV28,CASSLTGVAKNIQYF,TGTGCCAGCAGTTTGACAGGGGTAGCCAAAAACATTCAGTACTTC
TRBD2,TRBJ2-2,NA,TRBV20-1,CSASGLITSGGYTGELFF,TGCAGTGCTAGTGGTCTGATCACTAGCGGGGGATACACCGGGGAGCTGTTTTTT
NA,TRBJ2-7,NA,TRBV19,CASRSGVEQYF,TGTGCCAGTAGATCCGGGGTGGAGCAGTACTTC
NA,TRBJ2-6,NA,TRBV29-1,CSVARGSGANVLTF,TGCAGCGTCGCCCGGGGCTCTGGGGCCAACGTCCTGACTTTC
NA,TRBJ2-2,NA,TRBV5-1,CASSLGTTSTGELFF,TGCGCCAGCAGCTTGGGTACTACGAGCACCGGGGAGCTGTTTTTT
TRBD2,TRBJ2-3,NA,TRBV4-3,CASSLTSGGTDTQYF,TGCGCCAGCAGCCTAACTAGCGGGGGCACAGATACGCAGTATTTT
NA,TRBJ1-1,NA,TRBV7-8,CASSEYRVRTEAFF,TGTGCCAGCAGCGAATACAGGGTGAGGACTGAAGCTTTCTTT
NA,TRBJ2-7,NA,TRBV4-3,CASSQLTGDTYEQYF,TGCGCCAGCAGCCAATTGACAGGCGATACCTACGAGCAGTACTTC
TRBD2,TRBJ2-7,NA,TRBV7-2,CASSLAETIAGSPYEQYF,TGTGCCAGCAGCTTAGCCGAGACGATAGCGGGCAGCCCCTACGAGCAGTACTTC
NA,TRBJ1-3,once,TRBV19,CANPNRGGCGNTIYF,TGTGCCAACCCCAATAGGGGGGGCTGTGGAAACACCATATATTTT
NA,TRBJ2-1,NA,TRBV19,CASSRLQNEQFF,TGTGCCAGTAGCAGACTCCAAAATGAGCAGTTCTTC
TRBD1,TRBJ1-1,NA,TRBV27,CASSLTGVGTEAFF,TGTGCCAGCAGTTTAACAGGGGTGGGGACTGAAGCTTTCTTT
NA,TRBJ1-6,NA,TRBV7-2,CASSLSNSPLHF,TGTGCCAGCAGCCTATCTAATTCACCCCTCCACTTT
NA,TRBJ2-5,NA,TRBV18,CASSPDSSGQETQYF,TGTGCCAGCTCACCCGACTCATCCGGACAAGAGACCCAGTACTTC
NA,TRBJ2-3,once,TRBV5-1,CASSMTPSTDTQYF,TGCGCCAGCAGCATGACACCGAGCACAGATACGCAGTATTTT
NA,TRBJ2-3,NA,TRBV30,CAWSGADTQYF,TGTGCCTGGAGTGGCGCAGATACGCAGTATTTT